A selection of T cell receptor beta chains follows, all from one sample in a study of long-term antiretroviral therapy in people with HIV. Method: immunoSEQ multiplex PCR; TCRdb's copy keeps in-frame clones and lacks some. The sample lists just over 20,000 clones; just under 85% were seen once. The sample consisted of unsorted PBMCs, taken 0.5 years after starting antiretroviral therapy. The receptors originated from a man aged 18 to 35 with HIV. The CDR3 runs from the conserved cysteine through the conserved F or W. The order of the fields is J gene, V gene, CDR3 protein.

>TRBJ2-7|TRBV6-5
CASSHRAKYEQYF
>TRBJ2-5|TRBV4-2
CASSQDNSGRWQATQYF
>TRBJ1-1|TRBV28
CASSLVHITGGRTEAFF
>TRBJ1-3|TRBV28
CASSLDRGVGNTIYF
>TRBJ2-7|TRBV28
CASSLRDRLSYEQYF
>TRBJ2-2|TRBV18
CASSSVTNTGELFF
>TRBJ1-1|TRBV4-3
CASSPPGATNTEAFF
>TRBJ2-1|TRBV18
CASSPLAGGHNEQFF
>TRBJ2-3|TRBV6-5
CASRGADTQYF
>TRBJ1-5|TRBV19
CATRVRGNQPQHF
>TRBJ1-5|TRBV6-1
CASIQTGNQPQHF
>TRBJ1-3|TRBV6-1
CATDWGQGPGNTIYF
>TRBJ1-5|TRBV2
CASSDAPYSNQPQHF
>TRBJ2-3|TRBV6-4
CASSPTGLAGGPQDTQYF
>TRBJ1-1|TRBV7-3
CASSQFLGGSTEAFF
>TRBJ2-5|TRBV28
CASSSREGQETQYF
>TRBJ2-3|TRBV9
CASSSRSGDGTDTQYF
>TRBJ1-5|TRBV7-9
CASSRGAGLDQPQHF
>TRBJ2-1|TRBV6-6
CASFPGGPNEQFF
>TRBJ2-3|TRBV19
CASSIYGASTDTQYF
>TRBJ2-2|TRBV19
CASQGRQGNTGELFF
>TRBJ2-5|TRBV5-6
CASSARGGTQYF
>TRBJ1-1|TRBV5-1
CASSLDPGQGALNTEAFF
>TRBJ2-7|TRBV13
CASSLGVQGSYEQYF
>TRBJ2-3|TRBV2
CASSEGPFQYF
>TRBJ2-7|TRBV5-4
CASSLGGLAGSYEQYF
>TRBJ2-1|TRBV6-1
CAIGLADYNEQFF